This T cell receptor beta chain is from a study of metastatic and nonmetastatic thyroid tumors (dated by TCRdb to 2018 to 2020). Regarding the study in general: Repertoires from peripheral blood and from tumor or nodule tissue samples of malignant and benign thyroid patients were compared. Beyond this particular receptor, the publication reports: In both blood and tumor samples, TCR beta diversity was reported to be significantly higher in malignant tumors than in benign nodules.

None of the patients had been given any treatment before thyroid surgery. Using T-cell receptor beta sequencing, the study looked back at clinical samples from patients collected from about 2011 to 2019. This clone was detected ten times or more. This clone's antigen is unknown. No much larger clonotype is one base removed from it; base qualities were not supplied. The junction carries 16 bases between V and J, which are trimmed by 6 bases and 1 base respectively. The CDR3 sequence holds 16 residues, the cysteine and phenylalanine included. Only CDR3 DNA is held: 48 bases, read in frame from base 1. The germline V gene encodes CDR1 MNHEY and CDR2 SMNVEV (reference sequence). The receptor library was made with PCR. Sequenced on an Illumina HiSeq 4000. High-throughput sequencing was used to profile the TCR beta-chain CDR3 region of every patient. As for the original processing: The researchers built a classifier to tell apart papillary thyroid cancer patients with distant metastasis, based on CDR3 differences among clinicopathological groups. The Shannon index was used to measure repertoire diversity, and the Morisita-Horn index was used to measure how similar tumor and blood repertoires were. The public reads were reprocessed in TCRdb via fastp at Q25 and MiXCR, keeping in-frame beta chains. What appears here as the V and J calls and clone size reflects TCRdb's work, not the paper's. The sample table contains more than 85,000 clones; only one count was recorded for about 9.1% of them. Of the sample, 8.8% is held by the ten largest clones.

This clonotype was obtained from a female donor with papillary thyroid cancer or a benign thyroid nodule (not recorded which). Some clones in this sample may be carry-over from other donors' samples. The source material was blood. This chain is built from TRBV27 and TRBJ2-1, with TRBD2 as a weak D call on 6 bases. The CDR3 region: CASRNPIGTSYNEQFF. The nucleotides read TGTGCCAGCAGAAACCCGATAGGGACTTCCTACAATGAGCAGTTCTTC.